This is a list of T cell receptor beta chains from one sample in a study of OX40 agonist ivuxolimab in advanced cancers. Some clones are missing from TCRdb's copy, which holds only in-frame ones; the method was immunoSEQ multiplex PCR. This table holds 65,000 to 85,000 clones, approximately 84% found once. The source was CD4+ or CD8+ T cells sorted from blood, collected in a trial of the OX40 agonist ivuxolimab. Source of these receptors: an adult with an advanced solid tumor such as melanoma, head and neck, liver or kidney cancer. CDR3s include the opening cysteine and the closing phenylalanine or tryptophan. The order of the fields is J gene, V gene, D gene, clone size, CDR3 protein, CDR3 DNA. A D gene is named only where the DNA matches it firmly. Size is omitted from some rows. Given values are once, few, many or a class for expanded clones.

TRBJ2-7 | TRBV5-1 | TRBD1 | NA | CASSLGGQIYEQYF | TGCGCCAGCAGCTTGGGGGGACAGATCTACGAGCAGTACTTC
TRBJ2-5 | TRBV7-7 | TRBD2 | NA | CASSSGTSGRPGEKTQYF | TGTGCTAGCAGCTCCGGGACTAGCGGGAGGCCGGGAGAAAAGACCCAGTACTTC
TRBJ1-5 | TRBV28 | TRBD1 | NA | CASRTDRGPQPQHF | TGTGCCAGCAGAACGGACAGGGGCCCCCAGCCCCAGCATTTT
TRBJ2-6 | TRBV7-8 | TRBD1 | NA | CASSSVPGQGSNVLTF | TGTGCCAGCAGCTCCGTTCCGGGACAGGGTTCCAACGTCCTGACTTTC
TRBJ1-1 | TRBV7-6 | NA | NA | CASSLSPSAETIMNTEAFF | TGTGCCAGCAGCTTAAGCCCGTCAGCCGAGACAATTATGAACACTGAAGCTTTCTTT
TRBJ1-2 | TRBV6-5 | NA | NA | CASRRGAGYTF | TGTGCCAGCAGGCGAGGGGCTGGCTACACCTTC
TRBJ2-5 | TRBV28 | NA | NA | CASSLPYRETQYF | TGTGCCAGCAGTTTACCCTATAGGGAGACCCAGTACTTC
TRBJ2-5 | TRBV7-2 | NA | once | CASSLHQETQYF | TGTGCCAGCAGCCTGCACCAAGAGACCCAGTACTTC
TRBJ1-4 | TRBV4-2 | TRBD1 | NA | CASSQEAGGLLNNEKLFF | TGTGCCAGCAGCCAAGAGGCAGGGGGCCTCCTCAATAATGAAAAACTGTTTTTT
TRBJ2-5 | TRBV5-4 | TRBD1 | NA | CASSLIQGIGSETQYF | TGTGCCAGCAGCTTGATACAGGGGATCGGGTCAGAGACCCAGTACTTC
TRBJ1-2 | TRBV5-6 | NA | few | CASRMSGVYGYTF | TGTGCCAGCCGGATGTCAGGGGTCTATGGCTACACCTTC
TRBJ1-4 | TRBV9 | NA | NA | CASNPLGTPNEKLFF | TGTGCCAGCAACCCTCTGGGAACCCCTAATGAAAAACTGTTTTTT
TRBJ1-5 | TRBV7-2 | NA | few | CASSRGRGEPQHF | TGTGCCAGCAGCCGAGGAAGGGGGGAGCCCCAGCATTTT
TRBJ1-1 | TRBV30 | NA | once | CAWRDLRDTEAFF | TGTGCCTGGAGGGACCTCCGGGACACTGAAGCTTTCTTT
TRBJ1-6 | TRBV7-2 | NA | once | CASSLVNLNSPLHF | TGTGCCAGCAGCTTAGTCAACCTCAATTCACCCCTCCACTTT
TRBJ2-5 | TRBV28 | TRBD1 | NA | CASSLGQGTYQETQYF | TGTGCCAGCAGTTTGGGACAGGGGACCTACCAAGAGACCCAGTACTTC
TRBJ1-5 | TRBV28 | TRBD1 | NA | CASSFWTGIQPQHF | TGTGCCAGCAGTTTTTGGACAGGGATTCAGCCCCAGCATTTT
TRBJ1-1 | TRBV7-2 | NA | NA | CASSSQTNTEAFF | TGTGCCAGCAGCTCCCAGACCAACACTGAAGCTTTCTTT
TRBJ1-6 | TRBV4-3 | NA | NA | CASSQEFNRYYNSPLHF | TGCGCCAGCAGCCAAGAATTCAACAGATACTATAATTCACCCCTCCACTTT
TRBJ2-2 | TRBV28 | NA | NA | CASTNSGAKGAGELFF | TGTGCCAGCACCAATTCCGGGGCTAAGGGGGCCGGGGAGCTGTTTTTT
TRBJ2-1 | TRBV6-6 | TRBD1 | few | CASSYSTGVEQFF | TGTGCCAGCAGTTACTCGACAGGGGTTGAGCAGTTCTTC
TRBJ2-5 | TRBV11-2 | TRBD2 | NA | CASSPRGGRRGQETQYF | TGTGCCAGCAGCCCCCGGGGGGGGCGCCGGGGCCAAGAGACCCAGTACTTC
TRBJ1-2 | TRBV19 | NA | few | CASSGGRLGQRYTF | TGTGCCAGTAGTGGGGGACGACTCGGGCAGCGCTACACCTTC
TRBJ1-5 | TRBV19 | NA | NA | CASSPDVVQPQHF | TGTGCCAGTAGTCCCGACGTTGTACAGCCCCAGCATTTT
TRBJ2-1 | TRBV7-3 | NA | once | CASSLDTYNEQFF | TGTGCCAGCAGCCTTGACACCTACAATGAGCAGTTCTTC
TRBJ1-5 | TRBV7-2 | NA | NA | CASSLFRGNQPQHF | TGTGCCAGCAGCTTATTCCGGGGCAATCAGCCCCAGCATTTT
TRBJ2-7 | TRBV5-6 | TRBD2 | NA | CASSPLAGPTYEQYF | TGTGCCAGCAGCCCTCTAGCGGGTCCGACCTACGAGCAGTACTTC
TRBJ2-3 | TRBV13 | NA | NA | CASSLSGGGTQYF | TGTGCCAGCAGCTTATCAGGTGGAGGTACGCAGTATTTT
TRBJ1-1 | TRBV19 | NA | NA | CASSAFRDTEAFF | TGTGCCAGTAGTGCGTTCAGGGACACTGAAGCTTTCTTT
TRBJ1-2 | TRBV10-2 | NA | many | CASSEFTGGLNYGYTF | TGCGCCAGCAGTGAGTTCACAGGTGGGCTAAACTATGGCTACACCTTC
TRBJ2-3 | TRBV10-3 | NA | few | CAISERGAGTDTQYF | TGTGCCATCAGTGAGAGGGGCGCGGGTACAGATACGCAGTATTTT
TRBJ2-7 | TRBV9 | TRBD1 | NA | CASSEQGASHEQYF | TGTGCCAGCAGCGAACAGGGGGCGTCCCACGAGCAGTACTTC
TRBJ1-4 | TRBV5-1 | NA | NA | CASSSGRINENLFF | TGCGCCAGCAGCTCCGGACGGATAAATGAAAACCTGTTTTTT
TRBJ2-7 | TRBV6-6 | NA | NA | CASRRDNTYEQYF | TGTGCCAGCAGGCGGGACAACACCTACGAGCAGTACTTC
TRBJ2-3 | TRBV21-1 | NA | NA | CASSKQRGGGENTQYF | TGTGCCAGCAGCAAACAGCGGGGAGGGGGTGAGAATACGCAGTATTTT
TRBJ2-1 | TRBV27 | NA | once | CASSYGSGANEQFF | TGTGCCAGCAGTTACGGGAGTGGGGCCAATGAGCAGTTCTTC
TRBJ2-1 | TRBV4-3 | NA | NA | CASSRSYQKAMDEQFF | TGCGCCAGCAGCCGCTCATACCAAAAAGCAATGGATGAGCAGTTCTTC
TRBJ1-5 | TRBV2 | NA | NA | CASSEVWINQPQHF | TGTGCCAGCAGTGAAGTATGGATCAATCAGCCCCAGCATTTT
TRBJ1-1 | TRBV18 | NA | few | CASSLQVGTEAFF | TGTGCCAGCTCACTACAGGTGGGCACTGAAGCTTTCTTT
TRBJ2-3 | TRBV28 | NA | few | CASILTSWGPKDTQYF | TGTGCCAGCATTCTTACTAGCTGGGGGCCTAAAGATACGCAGTATTTT
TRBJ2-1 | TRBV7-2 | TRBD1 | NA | CASSTGTGGYNEQFF | TGTGCCAGCAGCACCGGGACAGGGGGTTACAATGAGCAGTTCTTC
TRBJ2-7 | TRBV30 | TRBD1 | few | CAWNRDSGNEQYF | TGTGCCTGGAACCGGGACAGTGGCAACGAGCAGTACTTC
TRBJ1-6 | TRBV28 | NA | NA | CASVEDVYNSPLHF | TGTGCCAGCGTCGAGGATGTCTATAATTCACCCCTCCACTTT
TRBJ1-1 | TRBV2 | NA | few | CASTGYTEAFF | TGTGCCAGCACCGGGTACACTGAAGCTTTCTTT
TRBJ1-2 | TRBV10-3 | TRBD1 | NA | CAISESPGQGANYGYTF | TGTGCCATCAGTGAGTCACCGGGACAGGGGGCAAACTATGGCTACACCTTC
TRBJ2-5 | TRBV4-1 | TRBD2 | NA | CASSQDDGLAVQGETQYF | TGCGCCAGCAGCCAAGATGATGGACTAGCGGTGCAGGGGGAGACCCAGTACTTC
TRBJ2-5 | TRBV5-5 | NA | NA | CASSQVGVDQETQYF | TGTGCCAGCAGCCAAGTGGGGGTCGATCAAGAGACCCAGTACTTC
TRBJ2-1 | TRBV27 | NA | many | CASSFTQEDNEQFF | TGTGCCAGCAGTTTTACGCAGGAGGACAATGAGCAGTTCTTC
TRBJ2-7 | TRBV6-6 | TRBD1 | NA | CASRMDRAAHEQYF | TGTGCCAGCAGGATGGACAGGGCGGCCCACGAGCAGTACTTC
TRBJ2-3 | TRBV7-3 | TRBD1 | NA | CASSLTRQGKDTQYF | TGTGCCAGCAGCTTAACCCGACAGGGGAAAGATACGCAGTATTTT
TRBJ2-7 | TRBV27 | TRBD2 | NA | CASSNPGLVSYEQYF | TGTGCCAGCAGTAACCCGGGACTAGTCTCCTACGAGCAGTACTTC
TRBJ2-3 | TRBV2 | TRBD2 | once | CASSVGTSGALTDTQYF | TGTGCCAGCAGTGTAGGGACTAGCGGAGCCCTCACAGATACGCAGTATTTT
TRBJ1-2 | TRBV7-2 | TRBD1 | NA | CASSTRTGGRDGYTF | TGTGCCAGCAGTACCCGGACAGGGGGCAGAGATGGCTACACCTTC
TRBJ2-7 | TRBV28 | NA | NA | CASSSGGEQYF | TGTGCCAGCAGTTCCGGCGGCGAGCAGTACTTC
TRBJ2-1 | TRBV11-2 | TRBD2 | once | CASSLDWLSSGSRSEQFF | TGTGCCAGCAGCTTAGATTGGTTGTCTAGCGGAAGCCGGAGTGAGCAGTTCTTC
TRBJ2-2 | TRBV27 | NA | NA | CASSIGTPTGELFF | TGTGCCAGCAGCATTGGGACACCCACCGGGGAGCTGTTTTTT
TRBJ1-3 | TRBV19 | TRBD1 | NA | CASSIQGTAGPGNTIYF | TGTGCCAGTAGTATCCAGGGGACAGCAGGACCTGGAAACACCATATATTTT
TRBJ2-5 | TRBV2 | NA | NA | CASRLGTTIHQETQYF | TGTGCCAGCAGACTCGGGACCACCATCCACCAAGAGACCCAGTACTTC